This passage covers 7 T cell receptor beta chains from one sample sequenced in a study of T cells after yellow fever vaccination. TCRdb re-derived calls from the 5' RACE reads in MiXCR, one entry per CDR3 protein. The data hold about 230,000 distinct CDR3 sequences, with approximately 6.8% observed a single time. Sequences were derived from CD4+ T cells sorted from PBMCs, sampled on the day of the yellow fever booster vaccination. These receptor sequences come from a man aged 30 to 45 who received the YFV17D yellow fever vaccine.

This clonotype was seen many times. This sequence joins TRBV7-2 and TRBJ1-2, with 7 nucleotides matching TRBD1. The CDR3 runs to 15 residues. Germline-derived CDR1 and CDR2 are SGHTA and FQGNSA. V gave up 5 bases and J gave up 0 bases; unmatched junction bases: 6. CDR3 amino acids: CASSPGDRANYGYTF. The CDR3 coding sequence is TGTGCCAGCAGCCCCGGGGACAGAGCTAACTATGGCTACACCTTC.

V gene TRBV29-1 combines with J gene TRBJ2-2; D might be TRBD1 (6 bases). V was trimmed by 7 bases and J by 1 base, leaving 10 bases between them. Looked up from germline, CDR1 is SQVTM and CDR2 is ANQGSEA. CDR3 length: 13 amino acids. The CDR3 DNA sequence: TGCAGCGGTCGCAGGGGGAACACCGGGGAGCTGTTTTTT. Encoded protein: CSGRRGNTGELFF.

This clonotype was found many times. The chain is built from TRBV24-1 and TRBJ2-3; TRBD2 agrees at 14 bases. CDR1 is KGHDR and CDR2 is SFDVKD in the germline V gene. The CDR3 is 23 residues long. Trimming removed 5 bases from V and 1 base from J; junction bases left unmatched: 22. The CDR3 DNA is TGTGCCACCAGTGGTCAGAGACCTCCGGGACTAGCGGGAGAAGGTTACGGCACAGATACGCAGTATTTT. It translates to CATSGQRPPGLAGEGYGTDTQYF.

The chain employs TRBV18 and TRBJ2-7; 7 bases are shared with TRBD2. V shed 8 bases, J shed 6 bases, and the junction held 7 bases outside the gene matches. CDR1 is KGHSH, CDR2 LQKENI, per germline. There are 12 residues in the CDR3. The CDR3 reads CASTRERTEQYF. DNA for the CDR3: TGTGCCAGCACGCGGGAGAGAACCGAGCAGTACTTC.

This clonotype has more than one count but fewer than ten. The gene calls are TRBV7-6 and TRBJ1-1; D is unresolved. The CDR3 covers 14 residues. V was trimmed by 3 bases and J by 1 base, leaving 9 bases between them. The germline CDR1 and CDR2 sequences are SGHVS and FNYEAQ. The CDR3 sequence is CASSLGVRNTEAFF. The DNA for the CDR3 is TGTGCCAGCAGCTTGGGCGTTAGGAACACTGAAGCTTTCTTT.

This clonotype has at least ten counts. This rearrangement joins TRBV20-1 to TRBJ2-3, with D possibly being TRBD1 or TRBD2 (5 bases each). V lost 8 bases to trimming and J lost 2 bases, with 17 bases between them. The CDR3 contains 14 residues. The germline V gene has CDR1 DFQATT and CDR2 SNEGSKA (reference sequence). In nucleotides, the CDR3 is TGCAGTCAGCGCCCCCGGGGCACCACAGATACGCAGTATTTT. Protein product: CSQRPRGTTDTQYF.

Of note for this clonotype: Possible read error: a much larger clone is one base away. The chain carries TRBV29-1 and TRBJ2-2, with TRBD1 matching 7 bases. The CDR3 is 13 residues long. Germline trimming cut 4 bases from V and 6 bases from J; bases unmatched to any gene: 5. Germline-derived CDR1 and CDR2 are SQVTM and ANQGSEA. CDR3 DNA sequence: TGCAGCGTTGTACAGGGGTTATCCGGGGAGCTGTTTTTT. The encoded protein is CSVVQGLSGELFF.